The 2 T cell receptor beta chains below come from one sample, sequenced in a study of preoperative IRX-2 immunotherapy in early breast cancer. TCRdb keeps only in-frame clones here, not all; method: immunoSEQ multiplex PCR. Of around 62,000 clones in the sample, approximately 95% were seen once. The treatment here: preoperative locoregional IRX-2 cytokine immunotherapy. This specimen was collected from a patient treated with IRX-2 immunotherapy. These receptors were taken from a human donor with breast cancer.

This rearrangement joins TRBV30 to TRBJ1-1, with no clear D. This CDR3 is built from 13 residues. V lost 4 bases to trimming and J lost 1 base, with 10 bases between them. Per the germline V gene, CDR1 is GTSNPN and CDR2 is SVGIG (reference sequence). This chain's CDR3 is CAWTGKRNTEAFF. Written as DNA, the CDR3 is TGTGCCTGGACAGGAAAAAGGAACACTGAAGCTTTCTTT.

This clone was recorded once. This chain uses TRBV4-2 with TRBJ2-5, with TRBD2 as a possible D gene (6 bases). From germline, CDR1 is LGHNA and CDR2 YNFKEQ. The CDR3 runs to 14 residues. V dropped 0 bases and J dropped 5 bases, with 10 bases sitting between them. CDR3 protein: CASSQEAGAETQYF. The CDR3 DNA follows: TGTGCCAGCAGCCAAGAAGCGGGTGCCGAGACCCAGTACTTC.